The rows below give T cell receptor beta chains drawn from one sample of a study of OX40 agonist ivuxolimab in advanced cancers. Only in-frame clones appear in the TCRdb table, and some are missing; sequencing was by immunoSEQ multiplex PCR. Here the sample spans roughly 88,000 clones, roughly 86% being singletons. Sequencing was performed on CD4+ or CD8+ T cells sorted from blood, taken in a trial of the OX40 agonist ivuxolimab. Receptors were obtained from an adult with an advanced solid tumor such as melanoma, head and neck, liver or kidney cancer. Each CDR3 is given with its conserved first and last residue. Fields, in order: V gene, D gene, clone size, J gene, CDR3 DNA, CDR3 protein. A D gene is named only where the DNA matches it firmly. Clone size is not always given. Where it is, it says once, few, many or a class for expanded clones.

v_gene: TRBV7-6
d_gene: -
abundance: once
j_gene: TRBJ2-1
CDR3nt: TGTGCCAGCAGCTTAGATTGGGGCGGGCGTCAGTTCTTC
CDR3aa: CASSLDWGGRQFF

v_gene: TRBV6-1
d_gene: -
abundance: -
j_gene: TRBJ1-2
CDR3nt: TGTGCCAGCAGGGATACTGCGCCTAACTATGGCTACACCTTC
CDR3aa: CASRDTAPNYGYTF

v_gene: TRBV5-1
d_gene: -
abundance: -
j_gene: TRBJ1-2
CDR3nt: TGCGCCAGCAGCTTGGAAGCAGGGGATGGCTACACCTTC
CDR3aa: CASSLEAGDGYTF

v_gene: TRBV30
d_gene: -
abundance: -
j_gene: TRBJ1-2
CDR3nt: TGTGCCTGGACGAGGGCCCTAGTCTATGGCTACACCTTC
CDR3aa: CAWTRALVYGYTF

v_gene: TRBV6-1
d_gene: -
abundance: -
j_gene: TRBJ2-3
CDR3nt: TGTGCCAGCAGTGACAGGACTAGCACAGATACGCAGTATTTT
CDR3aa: CASSDRTSTDTQYF

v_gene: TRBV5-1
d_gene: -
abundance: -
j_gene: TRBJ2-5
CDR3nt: TGCGCCAGCAGCTTGAGGACACAAGAGACCCAGTACTTC
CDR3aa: CASSLRTQETQYF

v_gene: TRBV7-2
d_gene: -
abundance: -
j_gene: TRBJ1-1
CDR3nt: TGTGCCACCCGAAGGGCTAACATAGGAACTGAAGCTTTCTTT
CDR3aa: CATRRANIGTEAFF

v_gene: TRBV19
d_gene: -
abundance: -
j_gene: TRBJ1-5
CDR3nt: TGTGCCAGTAGTGCCGGGGGCTACAATCAGCCCCAGCATTTT
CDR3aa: CASSAGGYNQPQHF

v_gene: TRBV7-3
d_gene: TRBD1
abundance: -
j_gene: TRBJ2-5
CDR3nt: TGTGCCAGCAGCTTATCGGGACAGGGGCAAGAGACCCAGTACTTC
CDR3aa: CASSLSGQGQETQYF

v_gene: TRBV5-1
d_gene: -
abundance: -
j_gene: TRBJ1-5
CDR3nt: TGCGCCAGCAGCTTGGATAGCAATCAGCCCCAGCATTTT
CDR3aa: CASSLDSNQPQHF

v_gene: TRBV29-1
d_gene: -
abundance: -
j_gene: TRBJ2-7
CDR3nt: TGCAGCGGGGGGGTCGGCTCCTACGAGCAGTACTTC
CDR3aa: CSGGVGSYEQYF

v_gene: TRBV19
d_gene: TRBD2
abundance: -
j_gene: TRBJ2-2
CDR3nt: TGTGCCAGTAGTCCCTGGACTAGCGGGAACACCGGGGAGCTGTTTTTT
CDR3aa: CASSPWTSGNTGELFF

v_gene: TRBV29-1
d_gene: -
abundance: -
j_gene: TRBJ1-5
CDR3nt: TGCAGCGTTGGATCGGGCCCCGACCAGCCCCAGCATTTT
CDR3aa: CSVGSGPDQPQHF

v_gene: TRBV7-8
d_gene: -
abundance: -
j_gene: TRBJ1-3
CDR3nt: TGTGCCAGCAGCGCACTCAGGGCCTCTGGAAACACCATATATTTT
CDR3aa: CASSALRASGNTIYF

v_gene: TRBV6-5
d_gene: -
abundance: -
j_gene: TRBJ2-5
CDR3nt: TGTGCCAGCACTCAGGGGGAGACCCAGTACTTC
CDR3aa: CASTQGETQYF

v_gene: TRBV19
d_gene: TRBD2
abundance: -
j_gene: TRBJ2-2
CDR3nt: TGTGCCAGTAGATCGGGACTAGCGGGAGTAGGAACCGGGGAGCTGTTTTTT
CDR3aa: CASRSGLAGVGTGELFF

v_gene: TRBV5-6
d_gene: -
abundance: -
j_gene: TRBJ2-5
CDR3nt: TGTGCCAGCAGCTTAAAAGCTTCCTTAGAGACCCAGTACTTC
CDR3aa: CASSLKASLETQYF

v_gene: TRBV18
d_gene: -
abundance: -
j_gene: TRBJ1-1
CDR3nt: TGTGCCAGCTCACCAGAGAACACTGAAGCTTTCTTT
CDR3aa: CASSPENTEAFF

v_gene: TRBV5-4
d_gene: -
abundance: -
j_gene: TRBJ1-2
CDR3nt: TGTGCCAGCAGCTTATTCCAGGCGGTTCTGGGCTACACCTTC
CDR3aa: CASSLFQAVLGYTF

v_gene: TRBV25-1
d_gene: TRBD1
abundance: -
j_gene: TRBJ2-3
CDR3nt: TGTGCCACCTCGGGGACAGGCACAGATACGCAGTATTTT
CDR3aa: CATSGTGTDTQYF

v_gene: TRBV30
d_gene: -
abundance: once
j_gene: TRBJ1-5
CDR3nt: TGTGCCTGGAGTGTCGGAACAGGATGGGTTTTGGACAATCAGCCCCAGCATTTT
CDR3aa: CAWSVGTGWVLDNQPQHF

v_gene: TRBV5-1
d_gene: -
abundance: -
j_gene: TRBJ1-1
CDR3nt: TGCGCCAGCAGCGAACAGGGAGGGACTGAAGCTTTCTTT
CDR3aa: CASSEQGGTEAFF

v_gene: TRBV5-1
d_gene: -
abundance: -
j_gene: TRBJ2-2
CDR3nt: TGCGCCAGCAGGGAGGCGGGACCTAACACCGGGGAGCTGTTTTTT
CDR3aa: CASREAGPNTGELFF

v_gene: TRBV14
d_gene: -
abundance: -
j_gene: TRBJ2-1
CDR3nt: TGTGCCAGCAGCCAGATTCTGGAGCAGTTCTTC
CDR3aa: CASSQILEQFF

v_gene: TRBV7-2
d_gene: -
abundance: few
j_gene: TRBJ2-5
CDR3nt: TGTGCCAGCAGCCCTCAGGCCTCGAGGGAAGAGACCCAGTACTTC
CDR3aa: CASSPQASREETQYF

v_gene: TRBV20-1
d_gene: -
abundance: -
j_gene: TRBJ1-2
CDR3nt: TGCAGTGCTAGATTCTATGGCTACACCTTC
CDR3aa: CSARFYGYTF

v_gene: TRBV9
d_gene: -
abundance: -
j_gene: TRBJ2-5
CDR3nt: TGTGCCAGCAGCCAGAACCAAGAGACCCAGTACTTC
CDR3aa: CASSQNQETQYF

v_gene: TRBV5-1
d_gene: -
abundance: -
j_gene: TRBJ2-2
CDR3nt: TGCGCCAGCAGCTTGGGGCAGAACACCGGGGAGCTGTTTTTT
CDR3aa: CASSLGQNTGELFF

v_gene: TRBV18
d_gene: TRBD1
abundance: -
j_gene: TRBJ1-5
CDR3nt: TGTGCCAGCTCACCAGGACAGGGGAGGGCCCGGGGCGATCAGCCCCAGCATTTT
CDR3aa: CASSPGQGRARGDQPQHF

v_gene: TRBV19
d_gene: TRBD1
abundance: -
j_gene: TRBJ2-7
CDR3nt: TGTGCCAGTAGTGGGGGACAGGCGTTTGTCGAGCAGTACTTC
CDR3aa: CASSGGQAFVEQYF

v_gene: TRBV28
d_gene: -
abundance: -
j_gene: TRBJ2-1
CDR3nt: TGTGCCAGCCTTTCAGTGGGAAATGAGCAGTTCTTC
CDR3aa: CASLSVGNEQFF

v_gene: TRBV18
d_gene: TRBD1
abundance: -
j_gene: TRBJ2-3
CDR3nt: TGTGCCAGCTCACCATGGACAGGGGGCACAGATACGCAGTATTTT
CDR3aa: CASSPWTGGTDTQYF

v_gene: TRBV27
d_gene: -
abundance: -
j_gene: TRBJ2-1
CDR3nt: TGTGCCAGCAGTGTCGCGTGGCGGGGAACCTACAATGAGCAGTTCTTC
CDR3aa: CASSVAWRGTYNEQFF

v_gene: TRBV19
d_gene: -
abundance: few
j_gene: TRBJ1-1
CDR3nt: TGTGCCAGTAGTATGGCAGCTATGAACACTGAAGCTTTCTTT
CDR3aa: CASSMAAMNTEAFF

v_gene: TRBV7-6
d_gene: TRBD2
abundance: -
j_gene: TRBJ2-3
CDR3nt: TGTGCCAGCAGCTTAGCGCTCAGCGGGAAGCGGGGGGTAGATACGCAGTATTTT
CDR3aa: CASSLALSGKRGVDTQYF

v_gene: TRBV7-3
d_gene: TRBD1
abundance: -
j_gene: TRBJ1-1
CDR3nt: TGTGCCAGCAGCTCCGGGACAGGGAACACTGAAGCTTTCTTT
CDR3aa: CASSSGTGNTEAFF

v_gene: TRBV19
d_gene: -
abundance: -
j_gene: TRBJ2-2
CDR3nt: TGTGCCAGTAGTACCTCGGAGGTCGGGGAGCTGTTTTTT
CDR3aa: CASSTSEVGELFF

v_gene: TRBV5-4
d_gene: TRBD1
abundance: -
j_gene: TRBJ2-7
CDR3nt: TGTGCCAGCAGCTATGGACAGGCCTACGAGCAGTACTTC
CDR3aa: CASSYGQAYEQYF

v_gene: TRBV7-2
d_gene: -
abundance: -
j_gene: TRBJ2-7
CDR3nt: TGTGCCAGCAGCATACAGGGCTACGAGCAGTACTTC
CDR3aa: CASSIQGYEQYF

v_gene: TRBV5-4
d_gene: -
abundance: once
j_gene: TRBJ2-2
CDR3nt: TGTGCCAGCAGCTTGGATCTGGGAAGCGGCACCGGGGAGCTGTTTTTT
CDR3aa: CASSLDLGSGTGELFF

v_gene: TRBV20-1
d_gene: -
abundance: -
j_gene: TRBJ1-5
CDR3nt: TGCAGTGCTAGAGGGGATCAGCCCCAGCATTTT
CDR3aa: CSARGDQPQHF

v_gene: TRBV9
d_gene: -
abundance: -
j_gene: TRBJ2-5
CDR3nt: TGTGCCAGCAGCGTAGACGGGACCGGAAGAGAGCCCCAGTACTTC
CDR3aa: CASSVDGTGREPQYF

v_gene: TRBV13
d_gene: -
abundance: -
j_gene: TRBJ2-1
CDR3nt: TGTGCCAGCAGCCGGACTGACAATGAGCAGTTCTTC
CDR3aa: CASSRTDNEQFF